The 12 T cell receptor beta chains given below trace back to one sample, sequenced in a study of blood T cell repertoires in COVID-19. Profiled with immunoSEQ multiplex PCR; TCRdb holds only in-frame clones, not every one. The sample carries about 47,000 clones, around 68% recorded once. The sequenced sample was peripheral blood. The receptor source for this set is a woman in her 70s with acute or convalescent COVID-19.

The chain is built from TRBV7-9 and TRBJ1-4; tentative D call: TRBD1 (5 bases). V gave up 5 bases and J gave up 8 bases, with 12 bases separating them. Germline loops: CDR1 SEHNR, CDR2 FQNEAQ (reference sequence). The CDR3 is made up of 13 amino acids. CDR3 nucleotides: TGTGCCAGCAGCCAGGGATTTGGCGAAAAACTGTTTTTT. Its protein product is CASSQGFGEKLFF.

The J gene is TRBJ2-7, the V gene TRBV3-1 (or the pseudogene TRBV3-2); tentative D call: TRBD2 (5 bases). The germline gives CDR1 LGHDT, CDR2 YNNKEL (reference sequence). There are 14 residues in the CDR3. Trimming shortened V by 4 bases and J by 4 bases, and 14 bases separated the two germline ends. The CDR3 nucleotides are TGTGCCAGCAGCCGACTGGGAGCGGTGTACGAGCAGTACTTC. Protein product: CASSRLGAVYEQYF.

This clone was picked up one time. The gene calls are TRBV2 and TRBJ1-4, with TRBD1 as a possible D gene (5 bases). This CDR3 region has 15 residues. Germline CDR1 SNHLY, CDR2 FYNNEI. V lost 9 bases and J lost 3, with 17 bases in between. The CDR3 bases are TGTGCCAGTAATACGCAGGGCCAGCCTAATGAAAAACTGTTTTTT. Translated: CASNTQGQPNEKLFF.

This chain uses TRBV24-1 with TRBJ2-1; 8 nucleotides match TRBD2. The V and J ends lost 3 bases and 5 bases, in that order; junction bases with no gene match: 8. Germline loops: CDR1 KGHDR, CDR2 SFDVKD. The CDR3 totals 16 residues. The CDR3 spells CATSDPGGENNNEQFF. For the CDR3, the DNA is TGTGCCACCAGTGATCCCGGGGGGGAGAATAACAATGAGCAGTTCTTC.

V is TRBV7-2 and J is TRBJ2-1, with a possible D match to TRBD2 (7 bases). The V and J ends lost 7 bases and 5 bases respectively, with 18 bases between them. Per germline, CDR1 SGHTA and CDR2 FQGNSA. This CDR3 comprises 15 residues. As DNA, the CDR3 is TGTGCCAGCACCCCGGGGGGCGGAGTGGACAATGAGCAGTTCTTC. This gives the protein CASTPGGGVDNEQFF.

The rearrangement uses TRBV18 and TRBJ1-1, with a tentative D call TRBD1 (6 bases). The CDR3 sequence is 12 residues long. The germline V gene encodes CDR1 KGHSH and CDR2 LQKENI. Trimming cost V 2 bases and J 11 bases, with 12 bases left between them. The CDR3 region has the DNA TGTGCCAGCTCACCAGACCGAAGGGGGGCTTTCTTT. Protein product: CASSPDRRGAFF.

This chain connects TRBV29-1 to TRBJ2-7; weak D call: TRBD2 (6 bases). The CDR3 totals 12 residues. The germline V and J ends were trimmed by 5 bases and 4 bases, with 12 bases remaining between them. Germline values: CDR1 SQVTM, CDR2 ANQGSEA. The CDR3 bases are TGCAGCGTTCGGCGGGGCCCTTACGAGCAGTACTTC. It is translated as CSVRRGPYEQYF.

The rearrangement links TRBV28 to TRBJ2-7, with 10 bases fitting TRBD2. CDR3 length: 17 amino acids. J gave up 6 bases and V 2 bases, and 13 bases lay outside the gene matches. The germline V gene has CDR1 MDHEN and CDR2 SYDVKM. DNA for the CDR3: TGTGCCAGCAGTTTAGGGGGTGCAGCTACTAGCGGGACCGAGCAGTACTTC. Translating gives CASSLGGAATSGTEQYF.

The CDR3, as DNA: TGTGCCAGCAGCAAAATGACTAGCGGGAGGTCAGATACGCAGTATTTT. As protein: CASSKMTSGRSDTQYF. The chain recombines TRBV5-4 with TRBJ2-3; 13 positions agree with TRBD2. The CDR3 covers 16 residues. Germline V lookup: CDR1 SGHNT, CDR2 YYREEE (reference sequence). J lost 4 bases, V lost 4 bases, and 6 bases had no gene match.

This clone appeared a few times. V gene TRBV24-1 combines with J gene TRBJ1-2; D is possibly TRBD1 (5 bases). There are 13 residues in the CDR3. V was shortened by 8 bases and J by 7 bases, with 16 bases between the two germline ends. CDR1 and CDR2 (germline): KGHDR, SFDVKD. The CDR3 is CATKEGGASGYTF. DNA of the CDR3: TGTGCCACCAAGGAAGGAGGGGCCTCTGGCTACACCTTC.

The chain combines TRBV28 with TRBJ1-5, with D possibly matching TRBD1 (5 bases). With 3 bases removed from V and 11 bases from J, the gap between germline ends came to 26 bases. Germline CDR1 MDHEN, CDR2 SYDVKM. CDR3 size: 17 residues. The CDR3 loop is CASSLYPPDIPGGAQHF. The CDR3 DNA is TGTGCCAGCAGTTTGTACCCCCCCGACATTCCTGGGGGGGCCCAGCATTTT.

This rearrangement joins TRBV5-8 to TRBJ1-1, with 7 bases fitting TRBD1. The CDR3 is 13 residues long. Per germline, CDR1 SGHTS and CDR2 YDEGEE. With 4 bases clipped from V and 6 bases from J, the junction kept 6 bases outside the gene matches. CDR3 coding DNA: TGTGCCAGCAGCAAAGACAGGGAGGCTGAAGCTTTCTTT. Its translation: CASSKDREAEAFF. Complete variable domain (other parts from reference TRBV5-8 and TRBJ1-1): EAGVTQSPTHLIKTRGQQATLRCSPISGHTSVYWYQQALGLGLQFLLWYDEGEERNRGNFPPRFSGRQFPNYSSELNVNALELEDSALYLCASSKDREAEAFFGQGTRLTVV.